The 13 T cell receptor beta chains reported below all come from one sample, sequenced in a study of identical twins. In TCRdb, the 5' RACE reads were re-called with MiXCR into one record per CDR3 protein. Among about 1.7 million distinct CDR3 sequences listed, around 29% were seen once. The sequenced sample was cord blood. These receptors were obtained from a newborn girl in good health.

This clonotype has only a few counts. CDR3 loop: CSARDWASGRYYEQYF. The CDR3, as DNA: TGCAGTGCTAGAGATTGGGCTAGCGGGAGGTACTACGAGCAGTACTTC. This chain links TRBV20-1 with TRBJ2-7, with 11 bases lining up with TRBD2. Per germline, CDR1 DFQATT and CDR2 SNEGSKA (reference sequence). The V and J ends lost 0 bases and 3 bases, in that order; junction bases with no gene match: 7. The length of the CDR3 is 16 residues.

This chain uses TRBV9 with TRBJ2-1; tentative D call: TRBD1 (5 bases). The J call is in doubt because the DNA end fits TRBJ2-7 better. Looked up from germline, CDR1 is SGDLS and CDR2 is YYNGEE. CDR3 length: 15 amino acids. CDR3 sequence (DNA): TGTGCCAGCAGCGTAGCTGGACACTCCTACAATGAGCAGTACTTC. Encoded protein: CASSVAGHSYNEQYF.

This clonotype appeared a few times. The chain is built from TRBV20-1 and TRBJ2-7; TRBD2 agrees at 8 bases. V dropped 6 bases and J dropped 1; count of bases not matched to a gene: 11. Germline lookup yields CDR1 DFQATT and CDR2 SNEGSKA (reference sequence). The CDR3 totals 15 residues. The CDR3 loop reads CSARLPGRVSYEQYF. The CDR3 nucleotides read TGCAGTGCCAGATTACCCGGGAGGGTTTCCTACGAGCAGTACTTC.

V is TRBV7-2 and J is TRBJ2-5; D may be TRBD1 (6 bases). CDR1 and CDR2 from the germline V gene are SGHTA and FQGNSA. V dropped 5 bases and J dropped 5 bases, with 18 bases sitting between them. This CDR3 region has 15 residues. CDR3 sequence: CASSAETGYFETQYF. DNA for the CDR3: TGTGCCAGCAGCGCAGAAACAGGGTATTTTGAGACCCAGTACTTC.

The chain couples TRBV6-5 to TRBJ2-6, with unresolved D. CDR1 and CDR2 from the germline V gene are MNHEY and SVGAGI. The V and J ends lost 2 bases and 1 base respectively, with 9 bases between them. The CDR3 loop spans 16 amino acids. The CDR3 sequence: CASSYGSRSGANVLTF. For the CDR3, the DNA is TGTGCCAGCAGTTACGGGTCTCGGTCTGGGGCCAACGTCCTGACTTTC.

A note on this clonotype: The DNA is left out, because the CDR3 cannot be placed on it with certainty; the CDR3 is given as TCRdb lists it. The chain carries TRBV28 and TRBJ2-5; the table gives TRBD1 as D, unverified against the DNA. The germline gives CDR1 MDHEN, CDR2 SYDVKM. The CDR3 spans 20 amino acids, including both terminal residues. CDR3 residues: CASSPGLASFGSGEGETQYF.

This clonotype occurred a few times. The chain combines TRBV28 with TRBJ2-3; no clear D. Germline lookup yields CDR1 MDHEN and CDR2 SYDVKM. The CDR3 is made up of 17 amino acids. The V gene lost 1 base and the J gene lost 4 bases, with 18 bases spanning the gap. CDR3 amino acids: CASSLLPLRRVADTQYF. CDR3 sequence (DNA): TGTGCCAGCAGTTTATTACCCCTTAGACGGGTAGCAGATACGCAGTATTTT.

This clonotype was counted only a few times. The chain joins TRBV4-2 to TRBJ1-1; D might be TRBD1 (6 bases). The germline gives CDR1 LGHNA, CDR2 YNFKEQ. The V and J ends lost 2 bases and 4 bases respectively, with 17 bases between them. The CDR3 extends over 16 amino acids. The CDR3, as DNA: TGTGCCAGCAGCCAAAGGCCCACAGGGTTGGGCACTGAAGCTTTCTTT. It encodes CASSQRPTGLGTEAFF.

This chain links TRBV5-1 with TRBJ1-4; a possible D gene is TRBD1 (6 bases). This CDR3 contains 17 residues. V dropped 0 bases and J dropped 7 bases, with 19 bases sitting between them. CDR1 is SGHRS, CDR2 YFSETQ, per germline. CDR3 residues: CASSLGLDSQPFEKLFF. CDR3 nucleotide sequence: TGCGCCAGCAGCTTGGGATTGGACAGTCAGCCCTTTGAAAAACTGTTTTTT.

This clonotype was seen ten or more times. This chain connects TRBV4-2 to TRBJ2-1; TRBD2 agrees at 7 bases. Per the germline V gene, CDR1 is LGHNA and CDR2 is YNFKEQ. The CDR3 runs to 15 residues. J lost 2 bases, V lost 4 bases, and 5 bases had no gene match. The chain's CDR3 is CASSPYSGPYNEQFF. The CDR3 DNA follows: TGTGCCAGCAGCCCGTATAGCGGGCCCTACAATGAGCAGTTCTTC.

As concerns this clonotype: The junction differs from germline at one of its ends, possibly a read error. The chain combines TRBV5-1 with TRBJ2-1; 7 nucleotides match TRBD2. Per germline, CDR1 SGHRS and CDR2 YFSETQ. This CDR3 has 17 residues. The CDR3 DNA reads TGCGCCAGCAGCTTGGCTCTTGGCGGGAGCGGGTACAATGGGCAGTTCTTC. It specifies CASSLALGGSGYNGQFF.

This chain joins TRBV18 and TRBJ2-6, with D uncertain. This CDR3 is built from 11 residues. V lost 6 bases, J lost 13 bases, and 10 bases lay in between. CDR1 is KGHSH, CDR2 LQKENI, per germline. The DNA for the CDR3 is TGTGCCAGCTCGCCGGACGGGGTCCTGACTTTC. Translated: CASSPDGVLTF.

The chain employs TRBV6-5 and TRBJ1-5; 11 nucleotides align to TRBD1. This CDR3 has 16 amino acids. Trimming removed 6 bases from V and 1 base from J; junction bases left unmatched: 5. Germline V gives CDR1 MNHEY, CDR2 SVGAGI. The CDR3 here is CASRRTGGHSNQPQHF. CDR3 nucleotide sequence: TGTGCCAGCAGAAGGACAGGGGGCCACAGCAATCAGCCCCAGCATTTT.